These 8 T cell receptor beta chains came from one sample sequenced in a study of control samples from healthy donors and cancer patients. The table came from immunoSEQ multiplex PCR; TCRdb's copy has only in-frame clones and leaves some out. Here the sample spans around 100,000 clones, about 89% being singletons. What was sequenced was PBMCs. The receptors shown here come from a man aged 60 to 75 with lung cancer.

This chain uses TRBV9 with TRBJ2-1, with 12 bases that match TRBD1. The CDR3 covers 16 residues. Trimming cost V 0 bases and J 8 bases; bases outside gene matches: 6. Germline lookup yields CDR1 SGDLS and CDR2 YYNGEE. CDR3 sequence (DNA): TGTGCCAGCAGCGTAGGAGGGGGACAGGGGGCTTATGAGCAGTTCTTC. Its protein is CASSVGGGQGAYEQFF.

This chain uses TRBV11-2 with TRBJ2-3, with TRBD2 matching over 7 bases. Germline trimming cut 6 bases from V and 3 bases from J; bases unmatched to any gene: 9. This CDR3 is 15 amino acids long. CDR1 is SGHAT and CDR2 is FQNNGV in the germline V gene. The CDR3, as DNA: TGTGCCAGCAGTCAAACGGCGGGGGTTACAGATACGCAGTATTTT. Translating it yields CASSQTAGVTDTQYF.

The rearrangement links TRBV5-8 to TRBJ1-2; no firm D call. With 4 bases removed from V and 7 bases from J, the gap between germline ends came to 14 bases. Germline V gene lookup returns CDR1 SGHTS and CDR2 YDEGEE. The CDR3 contains 13 residues. The CDR3 coding sequence is TGTGCCAGCAGCCGGTTCCAGGCAGGTGGCTACACCTTC. Translating it yields CASSRFQAGGYTF.

This sequence joins TRBV6-1 and TRBJ2-1; 16 nucleotides match TRBD2. The V gene end was trimmed by 4 bases and the J gene end by 9 bases; junction bases not matched to a gene: 9. The CDR3 is made up of 17 amino acids. Germline V gene lookup returns CDR1 MNHNS and CDR2 SASEGT. This CDR3 is CASSAGTSGGGQSEQFF. CDR3 nucleotides: TGTGCCAGCAGTGCCGGGACTAGCGGGGGGGGTCAAAGTGAGCAGTTCTTC.

This clone is medium-sized by share. The J gene is TRBJ2-5, the V gene TRBV30; no reliable D call. There are 14 residues in the CDR3. Germline values: CDR1 GTSNPN, CDR2 SVGIG (reference sequence). The V end lost 5 bases, the J end lost 1 base, and 14 bases lay between the germline ends. The CDR3 loop is CAWGESEAQETQYF. The CDR3 nucleotides are TGTGCCTGGGGTGAAAGCGAGGCCCAAGAGACCCAGTACTTC.

The chain carries TRBV30 and TRBJ2-1; 11 bases line up with TRBD1. After removal of 2 bases from V and 8 bases from J, the junction contained 8 bases not matched to a gene. Germline CDR1 GTSNPN, CDR2 SVGIG (reference sequence). The length of the CDR3 is 15 residues. The CDR3: CAWSHGQGAFYEQFF. The CDR3 nucleotides read TGTGCCTGGAGTCATGGACAGGGGGCATTCTATGAGCAGTTCTTC. Full variable domain (missing parts from reference TRBV30 and TRBJ2-1): SQTIHQWPATLVQPVGSPLSLECTVEGTSNPNLYWYRQAAGRGLQLLFYSVGIGQISSEVPQNLSASRPQDRQFILSSKKLLLSDSGFYLCAWSHGQGAFYEQFFGPGTRLTVL.

The V gene is TRBV12-3 or TRBV12-4, the J gene TRBJ2-1, with TRBD1 as a possible D gene (6 bases). The CDR3 has 13 residues. V lost 3 bases and J 8 bases, leaving 11 bases between the germline ends. CDR3 in amino acids: CASSFYRDDEQFF. Written as DNA, the CDR3 is TGTGCCAGCAGTTTCTACAGGGACGATGAGCAGTTCTTC.

The CDR3 DNA reads as TGCGCCAGCAGCACAACGACTAGCGGGGGGGCCTACGAGCAGTACTTC. Encoded protein: CASSTTTSGGAYEQYF. V is TRBV5-1 and J is TRBJ2-7; 14 bases align to TRBD2. V was clipped by 4 bases and J by 2 bases; unmatched bases: 5. CDR3 length equals 16 residues. Germline values: CDR1 SGHRS, CDR2 YFSETQ. The full variable domain, completed using reference TRBV5-1 and TRBJ2-7, is KAGVTQTPRYLIKTRGQQVTLSCSPISGHRSVSWYQQTPGQGLQFLFEYFSETQRNKGNFPGRFSGRQFSNSRSEMNVSTLELGDSALYLCASSTTTSGGAYEQYFGPGTRLTVT.